The 26 T cell receptor beta chains in this list originate from one sample, sequenced in a study of CD8 T cells in Susac syndrome. RNA, at roughly 0.45 to 1 ug, was reverse transcribed with random hexamers. TCRdb re-called the immunoSEQ multiplex PCR reads with MiXCR, one entry per CDR3 protein. This table holds about 150,000 distinct CDR3 sequences, just under 97% found once. Material for sequencing was CD8+ T cells from PBMCs. The receptor set was obtained from a human donor with multiple sclerosis.

This clonotype was observed once. This chain connects TRBV20-1 to TRBJ2-7; D not certain. CDR3 length equals 11 residues. The germline V gene encodes CDR1 DFQATT and CDR2 SNEGSKA (reference sequence). The V and J ends lost 4 bases and 6 bases respectively, with 10 bases between them. As DNA, the CDR3 is TGCAGTGCTATGGTACTGCGCGAGCAGTACGTC. Encoded protein: CSAMVLREQYV.

The chain links TRBV20-1 to TRBJ2-7; possible D gene TRBD2, 6 bases. V was cut by 2 bases and J by 12 bases, with 23 bases left in between. Germline-derived CDR1 and CDR2 are DFQATT and SNEGSKA (reference sequence). This CDR3 comprises 14 residues. The CDR3 loop reads CSARKRLDPTGWYF. The CDR3 bases are TGCAGTGCTAGAAAAAGACTAGACCCGACTGGGTGGTACTTC.

Only one count was recorded for this clonotype. V gene TRBV27 combines with J gene TRBJ1-1; D gene ambiguous. In germline, CDR1 is MNHEY, CDR2 SMNVEV (reference sequence). V lost 0 bases, J lost 4 bases, and 6 bases lay in between. CDR3 size: 13 residues. CDR3 sequence reads: CASSLSGSTEAFF. DNA of the CDR3: TGTGCCAGCAGTTTATCGGGGTCCACTGAAGCTTTCTTT.

The chain carries TRBV2 and TRBJ1-6; maybe TRBD1 (5 bases). The CDR3 has 11 amino acids. The germline V gene has CDR1 SNHLY and CDR2 FYNNEI. Trimming removed 10 bases at V and 4 bases at J, with 5 bases between. This chain's CDR3 is CATGYNSPLHF. The CDR3 nucleotides read TGTGCCACAGGGTATAATTCACCCCTCCACTTT.

The chain links TRBV3-1 to TRBJ2-5; 10 positions agree with TRBD2. V shed 0 bases and J 2 bases; nucleotides not matched to a gene: 3. From germline, CDR1 is LGHDT and CDR2 YNNKEL (reference sequence). The CDR3 runs 16 residues. CDR3 in DNA: TGTGCCAGCAGCCAAGATTTAGCGGGGGGTCAAGAGACCCAGTACTTC. Residues: CASSQDLAGGQETQYF.

V gene TRBV13 combines with J gene TRBJ1-4; no definite D call. The CDR3 runs to 14 residues. Germline CDR1 is PRHDT and CDR2 is FYEKMQ (reference sequence). The ends were cut back, 2 bases at V and 7 bases at J, with 11 bases in the middle. CDR3: CASSLPQQSEKLFF. CDR3 nucleotide sequence: TGTGCCAGCAGCTTACCTCAACAGAGTGAAAAACTGTTTTTT.

In nucleotides, the CDR3 is TGTGCCACCAGTGATTCGGGGAACACCGGGGAGCTGTTTTTT. This sequence encodes CATSDSGNTGELFF. The chain has TRBV24-1 and TRBJ2-2; D gene ambiguous. Germline CDR1 reads KGHDR; CDR2 reads SFDVKD. Trimming removed 2 bases from V and 1 base from J, with 4 bases in between. This CDR3 has 14 amino acids.

V and J are TRBV11-2 and TRBJ2-1; TRBD1 agrees at 10 bases. With 7 bases clipped from V and 6 bases from J, the junction kept 9 bases outside the gene matches. The CDR3 totals 15 residues. Germline values: CDR1 SGHAT, CDR2 FQNNGV. CDR3 nucleotides: TGTGCCAGCACCGACCGGGACAGGGGTTTCAATGAGCAGTTCTTC. Translated: CASTDRDRGFNEQFF.

This chain joins TRBV4-1 and TRBJ1-2, with 9 bases lining up with TRBD1. The V gene's germline CDR1 is MGHRA and CDR2 YSYEKL. The trim removed 4 bases at V and 0 bases at J, leaving 15 bases unmatched. There are 19 residues in the CDR3. The chain's CDR3 is CASSPPGQGAPASNYGYTF. The CDR3 bases are TGCGCCAGCAGCCCTCCGGGACAGGGAGCCCCCGCGTCTAACTATGGCTACACCTTC.

This clonotype was counted a single time. The J gene is TRBJ2-1, the V gene TRBV20-1; D remains ambiguous. Trimming removed 3 bases from V and 8 bases from J, with 14 bases in between. In germline, CDR1 is DFQATT, CDR2 SNEGSKA (reference sequence). The CDR3 spans 13 residues. The CDR3 DNA sequence: TGCAGTGCTAGTCTGGCTAGGGCCGATGAGCAGTTCTTC. Protein: CSASLARADEQFF.

The rearrangement links TRBV30 to TRBJ2-7; D remains unclear. The CDR3 is 11 residues long. CDR1 is GTSNPN and CDR2 is SVGIG in the germline V gene (reference sequence). Trimming left V 3 bases short and J 4 bases short, with 7 bases between. The CDR3 spells CAWRTEYEQYV. As DNA, the CDR3 is TGTGCCTGGAGAACCGAGTACGAGCAGTACGTC.

The J gene is TRBJ1-1, the V gene TRBV27, with TRBD1 matching over 9 bases. This CDR3 comprises 12 residues. Trimming at V came to 2 bases and at J to 9 bases, leaving 1 base not matched to a gene. Germline V gene data show CDR1 as MNHEY and CDR2 as SMNVEV (reference sequence). CDR3: CASSLGTGQAFF. Written as DNA, the CDR3 is TGTGCCAGCAGTTTAGGGACAGGGCAAGCTTTCTTT.

V gene TRBV29-1 combines with J gene TRBJ1-2, with a possible D match to TRBD1 (6 bases). The V and J ends lost 3 bases and 5 bases respectively, with 19 bases between them. Germline V gene data show CDR1 as SQVTM and CDR2 as ANQGSEA. This CDR3 is built from 15 residues. Here the CDR3 DNA reads TGCAGCGTTGACGCTTTACCAGGGGACTCATATGGCTACACCTTC. Its translation: CSVDALPGDSYGYTF. Full variable domain (remainder filled in from reference TRBV29-1 and TRBJ1-2): SAVISQKPSRDICQRGTSLTIQCQVDSQVTMMFWYRQQPGQSLTLIATANQGSEATYESGFVIDKFPISRPNLTFSTLTVSNMSPEDSSIYLCSVDALPGDSYGYTFGSGTRLTVV.

V is TRBV7-2 and J is TRBJ2-3; D gene ambiguous. The CDR3 totals 15 residues. Germline-derived CDR1 and CDR2 are SGHTA and FQGNSA. V was trimmed by 8 bases and J by 1 base, leaving 16 bases between them. CDR3: CASSWGLKGTDTQYF. The CDR3 region has the DNA TGTGCCAGCTCTTGGGGTCTCAAAGGCACAGATACGCAGTATTTT.

The chain links TRBV13 to TRBJ2-2; 8 bases are a match to TRBD1. The length of the CDR3 is 16 residues. Germline lookup yields CDR1 PRHDT and CDR2 FYEKMQ (reference sequence). Trimming took 1 base from V and 7 from J; bases not matched to a gene: 8. The CDR3, as DNA: TGTGCCAGCAGCTTAGTGGCGACAGGGGATAACGGGGAGCTGTTTTTT. The encoded protein is CASSLVATGDNGELFF.

The chain combines TRBV5-1 with TRBJ2-7; 8 bases match TRBD2. J gave up 2 bases and V 5 bases, and 9 bases lay outside the gene matches. In germline, CDR1 is SGHRS, CDR2 YFSETQ. This CDR3 region has 15 residues. The CDR3 loop reads CASSFGSGAAYEQYV. The CDR3 nucleotides read TGCGCCAGCAGTTTTGGTAGCGGGGCAGCCTACGAGCAGTACGTC.

The V and J genes are TRBV20-1 and TRBJ2-5; 7 bases match TRBD2. J was trimmed by 2 bases and V by 3 bases; bases with no gene match: 12. From germline, CDR1 is DFQATT and CDR2 SNEGSKA (reference sequence). The length of the CDR3 is 16 residues. The CDR3 protein is CSARELREGVQETQYF. The CDR3 nucleotides read TGCAGTGCTAGGGAACTCAGGGAGGGCGTTCAAGAGACCCAGTACTTC.

The rearrangement uses TRBV7-3 and TRBJ2-3; possibly TRBD2 for D (5 bases). The length of the CDR3 is 14 residues. Between the trimmed V and J ends, which lost 2 bases and 5 bases, there was a span of 11 bases. Germline lookup yields CDR1 SGHTA and CDR2 FQGTGA. The CDR3 DNA is TGTGCCAGCAGCTTACGGCCTAGCCAAGATACGCAGTATTTT. It is translated as CASSLRPSQDTQYF.

The J gene is TRBJ2-7, the V gene TRBV5-6; 7 bases are a match to TRBD2. The CDR3 has 16 amino acids. Per germline, CDR1 SGHDT and CDR2 YYEEEE. V gave up 4 bases and J gave up 2 bases; unmatched junction bases: 12. CDR3 sequence: CASSAEAGGSPYEQYF. Here the CDR3 DNA reads TGTGCCAGCAGCGCGGAGGCCGGGGGGAGTCCCTACGAGCAGTACTTC.

V and J are TRBV19 and TRBJ2-7; weak D call: TRBD1 (5 bases). The V end was cut by 10 bases, the J end by 1 base, with 20 bases between. CDR1 is LNHDA and CDR2 is SQIVND in the germline V gene (reference sequence). The CDR3 extends over 15 amino acids. The CDR3, as DNA: TGTGCCACGTCAGGGCAGGGATATACTTCCTACGAGCAGTACGTC. As protein: CATSGQGYTSYEQYV.

The gene calls are TRBV29-1 and TRBJ2-2; D remains unclear. Germline values: CDR1 SQVTM, CDR2 ANQGSEA. Trimming shortened V by 6 bases and J by 7 bases, and 12 bases separated the two germline ends. CDR3 size: 12 residues. Here the CDR3 reads CSVSDWGGELFF. CDR3 DNA sequence: TGCAGCGTCAGTGACTGGGGCGGGGAGCTGTTTTTT.

The V and J genes are TRBV2 and TRBJ2-1, with 13 nucleotides matching TRBD2. V was clipped by 5 bases and J by 9 bases; unmatched bases: 10. Germline lookup yields CDR1 SNHLY and CDR2 FYNNEI. The CDR3 extends over 16 amino acids. The CDR3 sequence: CASSIPTSGGGTEQFF. The CDR3 nucleotides read TGTGCCAGCAGTATACCTACTAGCGGGGGGGGCACTGAGCAGTTCTTC.

This chain connects TRBV6-5 to TRBJ1-2; possibly TRBD1 for D (6 bases). V lost 6 bases and J 8 bases, leaving 19 bases between the germline ends. Germline-derived CDR1 and CDR2 are MNHEY and SVGAGI. The CDR3 has 14 residues. The CDR3: CASSPEGHYRGYTF. The CDR3 nucleotides read TGTGCCAGCAGCCCTGAGGGACACTACCGGGGCTACACCTTC.

This clonotype was detected once. The chain couples TRBV29-1 to TRBJ2-2, with D possibly matching TRBD2 (5 bases). Per germline, CDR1 SQVTM and CDR2 ANQGSEA. V shed 5 bases and J shed 6 bases, with 10 bases lying between them. This CDR3 contains 12 residues. CDR3 sequence reads: CSVTTGAGELFF. The CDR3 nucleotides read TGCAGCGTTACTACCGGGGCCGGGGAGCTGTTTTTT.

V is TRBV12-3 or TRBV12-4 and J is TRBJ2-1; D is unresolved. CDR3 length equals 13 residues. Trimming cost V 5 bases and J 5 bases, with 10 bases left between them. CDR3 DNA: TGTGCCAGCAGTCCCCGAGGACACAATGAGCAGTTCTTC. It translates to CASSPRGHNEQFF.

The genes are TRBV7-3 and TRBJ1-1; weak D call: TRBD1 (5 bases). V lost 4 bases and J lost 3, with 12 bases in between. The CDR3 has 14 residues. Germline V lookup: CDR1 SGHTA, CDR2 FQGTGA. CDR3: CASSSSGGDTEAFF. CDR3 coding DNA: TGTGCCAGCAGCTCCTCGGGGGGAGACACTGAAGCTTTCTTT.